This passage covers 8 T cell receptor beta chains from one sample sequenced in a study of cytomegalovirus exposure and HLA in healthy donors. Primers for the PCR totalled 60 Vbeta and 13 Jbeta. The method was immunoSEQ multiplex PCR; TCRdb's version includes in-frame clones alone and lacks a portion of them. The sample records roughly 170,000 clones, roughly 80% being singletons. Sample: PBMCs. Receptor source: a man in his thirties or forties in good health and CMV-seropositive.

V usage is TRBV4-1 and J usage is TRBJ2-2, with a tentative D call TRBD2 (5 bases). This CDR3 is 14 amino acids long. CDR1 is MGHRA and CDR2 is YSYEKL in the germline V gene. V lost 0 bases and J 9 bases, leaving 11 bases between the germline ends. CDR3 bases: TGCGCCAGCAGCCAAGATCGGGCTAGCCGGGAGCTGTTTTTT. Its translation: CASSQDRASRELFF.

This clone was seen only a few times. The chain employs TRBV7-8 and TRBJ1-6; D is undetermined. There are 15 residues in the CDR3. V lost 4 bases and J lost 7, with 14 bases in between. Per germline, CDR1 SGHVS and CDR2 FQNEAQ. The CDR3 spells CASSSTRGGNSPLHF. The CDR3 DNA reads as TGTGCCAGCAGCTCGACCCGCGGCGGCAATTCACCCCTCCACTTT.

In this sample, this clone turned up a few times. The rearrangement joins TRBV4-3 to TRBJ2-7; TRBD1 might be the D (6 bases). CDR3 length equals 15 residues. The V end lost 1 base, the J end lost 5 bases, and 15 bases lay between the germline ends. Germline CDR1 LGHNA, CDR2 YSLEER. The CDR3 loop is CASSQGRTGLNEQYF. CDR3 in DNA: TGCGCCAGCAGCCAAGGGCGTACAGGGCTCAACGAGCAGTACTTC.

This clone was picked up a small number of times. The V call is TRBV9, the J call TRBJ2-2, with 7 bases fitting TRBD1. J gave up 6 bases and V 0 bases, and 5 bases lay outside the gene matches. CDR3 length equals 15 residues. Germline CDR1 reads SGDLS; CDR2 reads YYNGEE. CDR3 bases: TGTGCCAGCAGCGTAGGAGACAGGGACGCCGGGGAGCTGTTTTTT. The encoded protein is CASSVGDRDAGELFF. Full variable domain (remainder filled in from reference TRBV9 and TRBJ2-2): DSGVTQTPKHLITATGQRVTLRCSPRSGDLSVYWYQQSLDQGLQFLIQYYNGEERAKGNILERFSAQQFPDLHSELNLSSLELGDSALYFCASSVGDRDAGELFFGEGSRLTVL.

This chain joins TRBV6-5 and TRBJ2-7; 7 nucleotides align to TRBD1. Per germline, CDR1 MNHEY and CDR2 SVGAGI. V was clipped by 0 bases and J by 0 bases; unmatched bases: 5. This CDR3 has 16 amino acids. The CDR3 nucleotides are TGTGCCAGCAGTTACTCAGCCGGACAGGTCTCCTACGAGCAGTACTTC. This sequence encodes CASSYSAGQVSYEQYF.

This sequence joins TRBV5-1 and TRBJ1-2; D might be TRBD1 (5 bases). Germline assignment: CDR1 SGHRS and CDR2 YFSETQ. This CDR3 has 14 residues. Trimming took off 4 bases at V and 8 bases at J, with 18 bases between the two ends. CDR3 coding DNA: TGCGCCAGCAGCCAATGGGACGGGGGAGGAGGCTACACCTTC. Translating gives CASSQWDGGGGYTF. Variable domain in full (rest from reference TRBV5-1 and TRBJ1-2): KAGVTQTPRYLIKTRGQQVTLSCSPISGHRSVSWYQQTPGQGLQFLFEYFSETQRNKGNFPGRFSGRQFSNSRSEMNVSTLELGDSALYLCASSQWDGGGGYTFGSGTRLTVV.

This chain connects TRBV9 to TRBJ1-2; 7 nucleotides match TRBD1. CDR3 size: 13 residues. In germline, CDR1 is SGDLS, CDR2 YYNGEE. The V segment lost 4 bases and the J segment 4 bases; nucleotides outside the gene matches: 4. The DNA for the CDR3 is TGTGCCAGCAGCCCCCGGACAGGCTATGGCTACACCTTC. Amino acid sequence: CASSPRTGYGYTF.

The CDR3 reads CASSPVGGDEQFF. The CDR3 DNA sequence: TGTGCCAGCAGCCCAGTAGGGGGCGATGAGCAGTTCTTC. The chain joins TRBV7-3 to TRBJ2-1; TRBD1 aligns across 7 bases. Germline V gene lookup returns CDR1 SGHTA and CDR2 FQGTGA. The J segment lost 8 bases and the V segment lost 5 bases, leaving 6 bases of the junction unmatched. The CDR3 covers 13 residues. Based on the CDR3 plus reference TRBV7-3 and TRBJ2-1, the full variable domain is GAGVSQTPSNKVTEKGKYVELRCDPISGHTALYWYRQSLGQGPEFLIYFQGTGAADDSGLPNDRFFAVRPEGSVSTLKIQRTERGDSAVYLCASSPVGGDEQFFGPGTRLTVL.